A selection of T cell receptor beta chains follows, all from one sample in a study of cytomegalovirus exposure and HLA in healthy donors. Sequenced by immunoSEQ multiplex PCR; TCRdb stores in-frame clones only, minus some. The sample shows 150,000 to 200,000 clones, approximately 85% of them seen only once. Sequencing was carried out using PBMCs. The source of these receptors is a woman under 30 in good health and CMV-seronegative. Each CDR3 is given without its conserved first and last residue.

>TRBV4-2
ASSQDWGRNTEAF
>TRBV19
ASSIRTGLSNQPQH
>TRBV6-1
ASSVFSGTTNEKLF
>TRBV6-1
ASRETPNQPQH
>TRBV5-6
ASSLENRGLAYEQY
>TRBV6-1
ASRTGQADGGELF
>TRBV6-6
ASTRTGQPTYEQY
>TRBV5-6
ASSPEGPGQGTYEQY
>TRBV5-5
ASSLGENSNQPQH
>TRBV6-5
ASGWSYEQY